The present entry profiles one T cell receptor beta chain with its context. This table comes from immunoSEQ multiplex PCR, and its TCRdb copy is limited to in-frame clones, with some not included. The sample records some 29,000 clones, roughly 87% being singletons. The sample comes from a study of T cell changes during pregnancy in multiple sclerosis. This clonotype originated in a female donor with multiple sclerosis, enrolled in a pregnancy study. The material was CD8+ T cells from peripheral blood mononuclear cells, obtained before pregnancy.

The CDR3 loop is CASSPGLAGVTDTQYF. The CDR3 bases are TGTGCCAGCTCACCCGGACTAGCGGGAGTAACAGATACGCAGTATTTT. The genes are TRBV18 and TRBJ2-3, with 13 bases that match TRBD2. The CDR3 contains 16 residues. Trimming took 3 bases from V and 3 from J; bases not matched to a gene: 3. Germline assignment: CDR1 KGHSH and CDR2 LQKENI.